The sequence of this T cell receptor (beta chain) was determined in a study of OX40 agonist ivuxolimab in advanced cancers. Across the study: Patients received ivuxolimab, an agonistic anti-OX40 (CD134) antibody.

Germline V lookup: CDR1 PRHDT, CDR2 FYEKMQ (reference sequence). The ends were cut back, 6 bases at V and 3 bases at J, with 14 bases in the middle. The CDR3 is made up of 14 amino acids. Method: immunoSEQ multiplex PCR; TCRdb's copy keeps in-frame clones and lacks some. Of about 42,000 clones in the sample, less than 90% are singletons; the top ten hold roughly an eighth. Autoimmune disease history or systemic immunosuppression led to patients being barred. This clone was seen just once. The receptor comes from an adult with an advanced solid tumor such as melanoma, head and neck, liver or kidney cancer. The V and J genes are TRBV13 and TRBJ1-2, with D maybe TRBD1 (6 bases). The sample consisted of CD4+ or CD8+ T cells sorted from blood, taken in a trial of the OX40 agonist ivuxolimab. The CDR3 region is CASSSRGSYYGYTF. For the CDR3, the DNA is TGTGCCAGCAGTTCTAGGGGGAGTTACTATGGCTACACCTTC.